The T cell receptor (beta chain) described here comes from a study of T cells after yellow fever vaccination. Whole-study findings and limits: Primary-vaccination clones mostly resurfaced post-booster (roughly 97% CD4, under 90% CD8).

The V gene's germline CDR1 is SGHRS and CDR2 YFSETQ. This CDR3 spans 15 amino acids. The J segment lost 4 bases and the V segment lost 3 bases, leaving 5 bases of the junction unmatched. TCRdb reanalysed the 5' RACE reads using MiXCR and keeps one entry per CDR3 protein. The table lists hundreds of thousands of distinct CDR3 sequences, around a tenth of them singletons. In regard to this clonotype: As yet, its antigen is unknown.

This chain uses TRBV5-1 with TRBJ2-3; 10 nucleotides align to TRBD1. The starting material was PBMCs, obtained on the day of the first yellow fever vaccination. The TCR comes from a man younger than 35 who received the YFV17D yellow fever vaccine. The CDR3 spells CASSSRTGGPDTQYF. CDR3 in DNA: TGCGCCAGCAGCTCAAGGACAGGGGGGCCAGATACGCAGTATTTT.